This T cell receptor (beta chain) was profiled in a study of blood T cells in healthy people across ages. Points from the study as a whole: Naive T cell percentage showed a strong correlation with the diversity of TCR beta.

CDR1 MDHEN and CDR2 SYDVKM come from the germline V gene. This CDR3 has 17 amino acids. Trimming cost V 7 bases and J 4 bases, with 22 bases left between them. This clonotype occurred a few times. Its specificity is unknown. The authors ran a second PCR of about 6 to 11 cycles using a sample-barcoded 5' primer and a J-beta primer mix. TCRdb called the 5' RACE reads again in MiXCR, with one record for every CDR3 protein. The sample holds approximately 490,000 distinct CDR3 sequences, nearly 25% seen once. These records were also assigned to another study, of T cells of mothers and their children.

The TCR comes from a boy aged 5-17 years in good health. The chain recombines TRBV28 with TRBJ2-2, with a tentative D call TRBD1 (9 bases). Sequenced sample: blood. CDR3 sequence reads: CASNPDRGLAGTGELFF. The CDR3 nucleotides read TGTGCCAGCAACCCGGACAGGGGTCTAGCGGGCACCGGGGAGCTGTTTTTT. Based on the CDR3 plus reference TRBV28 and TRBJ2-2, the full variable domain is DVKVTQSSRYLVKRTGEKVFLECVQDMDHENMFWYRQDPGLGLRLIYFSYDVKMKEKGDIPEGYSVSREKKERFSLILESASTNQTSMYLCASNPDRGLAGTGELFFGEGSRLTVL.